This section outlines one TCR beta chain sequence together with its context. The antigen is undetermined. This sample is part of a study of a mutant IDH1 vaccine in newly diagnosed glioma. In the study overall: Vaccination of patients was performed eight times, in weeks 1, 3, 5, 7, 11, 15, 19 and 23. It was radiotherapy, temozolomide, or both that patients received previously, with most receiving both.

Germline loops: CDR1 SGDLS, CDR2 YYNGEE. V was shortened by 0 bases and J by 2 bases, with 9 bases between the two germline ends. The CDR3 contains 14 residues. Study outcomes and limitations: Changes to the top peripheral T cell clonotypes appeared unrelated to pseudoprogression. Researchers report vaccine-induced immune responses in 93.3% of patients.

Noted time point: week 23, last vaccination. The content of each vaccine dose was 300 ug of mutant IDH1 20-mer peptide, and topical imiquimod accompanied it. Generated by immunoSEQ multiplex PCR, the TCRdb table keeps only in-frame clones and is missing some. This table has 52,000 or so clones, 80% to 85% appearing once. The gene calls are TRBV9 and TRBJ2-7; possibly TRBD2 for D (6 bases). The input for sequencing was PBMCs, taken from a glioma patient whose treatment included an IDH1 peptide vaccine. This clonotype was obtained from a woman aged 40-49 years with glioma. Some clones in this sample may be carry-over from other donors' samples. The CDR3: CASSVGGAPYEQYF. The CDR3 DNA reads TGTGCCAGCAGCGTAGGCGGGGCCCCCTACGAGCAGTACTTC.